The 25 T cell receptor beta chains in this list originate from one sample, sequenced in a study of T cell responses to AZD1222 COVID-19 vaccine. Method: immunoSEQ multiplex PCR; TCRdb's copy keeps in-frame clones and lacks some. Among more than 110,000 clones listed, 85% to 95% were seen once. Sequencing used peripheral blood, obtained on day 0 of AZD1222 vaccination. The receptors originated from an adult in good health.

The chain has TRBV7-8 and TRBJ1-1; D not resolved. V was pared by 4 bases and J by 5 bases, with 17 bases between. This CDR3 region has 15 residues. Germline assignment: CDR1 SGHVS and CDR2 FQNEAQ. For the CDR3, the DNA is TGTGCCAGCAGCTCGGGCACCGGTCCGGGGACTGAAGCTTTCTTT. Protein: CASSSGTGPGTEAFF.

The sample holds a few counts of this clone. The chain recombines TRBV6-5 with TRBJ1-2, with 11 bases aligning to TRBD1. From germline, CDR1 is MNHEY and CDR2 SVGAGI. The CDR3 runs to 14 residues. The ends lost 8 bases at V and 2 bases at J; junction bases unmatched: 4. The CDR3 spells CASGRTGGNYGYTF. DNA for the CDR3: TGTGCCAGCGGCCGGACAGGGGGCAACTATGGCTACACCTTC.

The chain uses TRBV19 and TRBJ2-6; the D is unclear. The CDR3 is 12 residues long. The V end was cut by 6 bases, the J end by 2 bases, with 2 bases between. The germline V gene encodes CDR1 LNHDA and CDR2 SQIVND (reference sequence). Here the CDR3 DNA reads TGTGCCAGTAGCACTGGGGCCAACGTCCTGACTTTC. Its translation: CASSTGANVLTF.

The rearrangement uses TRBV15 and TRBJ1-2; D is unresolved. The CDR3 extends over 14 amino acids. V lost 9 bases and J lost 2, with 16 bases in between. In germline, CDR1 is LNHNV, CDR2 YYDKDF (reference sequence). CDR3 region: CATALGGWNYGYTF. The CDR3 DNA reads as TGTGCCACTGCCCTAGGTGGGTGGAACTATGGCTACACCTTC. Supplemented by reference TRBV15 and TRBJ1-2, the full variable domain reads DAMVIQNPRYQVTQFGKPVTLSCSQTLNHNVMYWYQQKSSQAPKLLFHYYDKDFNNEADTPDNFQSRRPNTSFCFLDIRSPGLGDTAMYLCATALGGWNYGYTFGSGTRLTVV.

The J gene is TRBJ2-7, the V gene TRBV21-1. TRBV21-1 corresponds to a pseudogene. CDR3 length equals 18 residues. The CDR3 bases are TGTGCCAGCAGCAAAAGTGAGCTTTTTTGGCTGGGGAACTACGAGCAGTACTTC. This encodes CASSKSELFWLGNYEQYF.

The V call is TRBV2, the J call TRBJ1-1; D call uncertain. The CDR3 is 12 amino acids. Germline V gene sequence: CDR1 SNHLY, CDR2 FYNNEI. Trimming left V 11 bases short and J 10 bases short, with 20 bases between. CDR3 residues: CADQTDHRRAFF. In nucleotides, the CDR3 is TGTGCCGATCAGACCGATCACCGTCGAGCTTTCTTT.

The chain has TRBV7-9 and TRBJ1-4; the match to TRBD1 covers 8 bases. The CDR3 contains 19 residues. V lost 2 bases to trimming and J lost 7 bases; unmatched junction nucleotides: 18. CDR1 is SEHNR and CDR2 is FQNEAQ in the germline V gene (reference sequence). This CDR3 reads CASSLTYWTGPLTSEKLFF. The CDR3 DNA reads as TGTGCCAGCAGCTTAACCTATTGGACAGGGCCCCTGACAAGTGAAAAACTGTTTTTT.

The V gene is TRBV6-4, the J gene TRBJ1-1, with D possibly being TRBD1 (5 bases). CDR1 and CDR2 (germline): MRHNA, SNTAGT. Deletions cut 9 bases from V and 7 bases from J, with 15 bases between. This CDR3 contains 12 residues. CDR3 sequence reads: CARVQGVGEAFF. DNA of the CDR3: TGTGCCAGGGTTCAGGGAGTAGGTGAAGCTTTCTTT.

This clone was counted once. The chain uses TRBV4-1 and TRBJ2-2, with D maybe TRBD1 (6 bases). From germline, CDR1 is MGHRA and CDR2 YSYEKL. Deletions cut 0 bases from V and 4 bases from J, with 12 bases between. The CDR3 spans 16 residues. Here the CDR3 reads CASSQEAGDATGELFF. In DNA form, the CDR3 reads TGCGCCAGCAGCCAAGAAGCAGGGGACGCCACCGGGGAGCTGTTTTTT.

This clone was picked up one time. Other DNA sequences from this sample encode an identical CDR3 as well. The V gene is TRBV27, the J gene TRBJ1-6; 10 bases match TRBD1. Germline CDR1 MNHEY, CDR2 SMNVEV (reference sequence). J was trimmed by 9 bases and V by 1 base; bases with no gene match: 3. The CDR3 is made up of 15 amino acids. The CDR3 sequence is CASSLLGTGVSPLHF. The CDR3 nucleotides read TGTGCCAGCAGTTTATTGGGGACAGGGGTTTCACCCCTCCACTTT.

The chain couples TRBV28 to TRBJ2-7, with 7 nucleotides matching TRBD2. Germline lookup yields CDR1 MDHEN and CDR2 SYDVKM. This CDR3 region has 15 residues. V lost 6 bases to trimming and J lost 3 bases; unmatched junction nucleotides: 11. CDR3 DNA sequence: TGTGCCAGCAGAAACAGTGGGCTAGCGGACTACGAGCAGTACTTC. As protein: CASRNSGLADYEQYF. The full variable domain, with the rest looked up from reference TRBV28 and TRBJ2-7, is DVKVTQSSRYLVKRTGEKVFLECVQDMDHENMFWYRQDPGLGLRLIYFSYDVKMKEKGDIPEGYSVSREKKERFSLILESASTNQTSMYLCASRNSGLADYEQYFGPGTRLTVT.

CDR3 bases: TGTGCCAGCAGCTCCGGGCGGGGCGGGTACAATGAGCAGTTCTTC. Translated, it gives CASSSGRGGYNEQFF. This chain links TRBV7-2 with TRBJ2-1, with D perhaps TRBD2 (6 bases). The CDR3 spans 15 residues. Germline CDR1 reads SGHTA; CDR2 reads FQGNSA. Trimming removed 4 bases at V and 4 bases at J, with 14 bases between.

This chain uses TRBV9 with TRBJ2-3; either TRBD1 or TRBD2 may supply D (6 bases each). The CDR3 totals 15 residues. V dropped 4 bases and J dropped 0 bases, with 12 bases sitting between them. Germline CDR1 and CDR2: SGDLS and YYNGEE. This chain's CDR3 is CASSLRGTSTDTQYF. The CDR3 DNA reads TGTGCCAGCAGCCTGAGGGGGACTAGCACAGATACGCAGTATTTT.

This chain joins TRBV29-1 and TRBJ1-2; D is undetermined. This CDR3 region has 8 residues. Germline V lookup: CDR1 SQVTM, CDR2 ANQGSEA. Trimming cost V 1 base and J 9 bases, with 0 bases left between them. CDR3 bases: TGCAGCGTTGAAGGCTACACCTTC. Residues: CSVEGYTF.

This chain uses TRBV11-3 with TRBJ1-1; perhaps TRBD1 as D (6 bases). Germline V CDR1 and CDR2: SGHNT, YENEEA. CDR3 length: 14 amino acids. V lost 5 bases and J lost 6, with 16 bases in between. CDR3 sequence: CASSQRGVLAEAFF. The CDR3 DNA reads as TGTGCCAGCAGCCAAAGGGGGGTGTTGGCTGAAGCTTTCTTT.

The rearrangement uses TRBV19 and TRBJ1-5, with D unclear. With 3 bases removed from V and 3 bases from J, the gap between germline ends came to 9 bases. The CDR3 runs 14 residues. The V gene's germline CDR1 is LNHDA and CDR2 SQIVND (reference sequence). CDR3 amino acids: CASSMGGFNQPQHF. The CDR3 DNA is TGTGCCAGTAGTATGGGTGGGTTCAATCAGCCCCAGCATTTT.

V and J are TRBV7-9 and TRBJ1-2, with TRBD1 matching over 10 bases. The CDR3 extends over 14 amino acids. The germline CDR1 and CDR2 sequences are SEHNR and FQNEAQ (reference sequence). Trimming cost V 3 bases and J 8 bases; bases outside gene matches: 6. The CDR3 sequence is CASSFSDRGLGYTF. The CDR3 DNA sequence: TGTGCCAGCAGCTTCTCTGACAGGGGGCTCGGCTACACCTTC. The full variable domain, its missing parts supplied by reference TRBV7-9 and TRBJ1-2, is DTGVSQNPRHKITKRGQNVTFRCDPISEHNRLYWYRQTLGQGPEFLTYFQNEAQLEKSRLLSDRFSAERPKGSFSTLEIQRTEQGDSAMYLCASSFSDRGLGYTFGSGTRLTVV.

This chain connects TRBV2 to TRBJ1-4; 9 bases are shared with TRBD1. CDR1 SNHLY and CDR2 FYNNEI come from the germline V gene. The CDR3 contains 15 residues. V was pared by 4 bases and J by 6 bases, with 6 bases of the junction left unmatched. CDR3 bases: TGTGCCAGCAGTGGACGGGGACAGGGTTATGAAAAACTGTTTTTT. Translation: CASSGRGQGYEKLFF.

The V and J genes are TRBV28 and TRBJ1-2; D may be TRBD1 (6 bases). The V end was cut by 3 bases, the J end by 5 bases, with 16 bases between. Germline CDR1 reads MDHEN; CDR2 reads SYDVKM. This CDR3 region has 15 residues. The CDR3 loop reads CASSLGGGGSYGYTF. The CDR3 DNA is TGTGCCAGCAGTTTGGGGGGCGGGGGCTCTTATGGCTACACCTTC.

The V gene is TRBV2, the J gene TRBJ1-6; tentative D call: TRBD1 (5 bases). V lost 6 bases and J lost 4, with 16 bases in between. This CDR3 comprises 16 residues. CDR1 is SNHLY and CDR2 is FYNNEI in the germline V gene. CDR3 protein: CASSARGGTYNSPLHF. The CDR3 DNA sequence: TGTGCCAGCAGCGCCCGAGGTGGGACTTATAATTCACCCCTCCACTTT.

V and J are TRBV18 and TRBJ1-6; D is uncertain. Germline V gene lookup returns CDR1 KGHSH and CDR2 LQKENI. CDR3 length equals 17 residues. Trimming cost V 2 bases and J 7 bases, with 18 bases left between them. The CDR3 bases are TGTGCCAGCTCACCAAGGGCCCAGGACTTTAAGAATTCACCCCTCCACTTT. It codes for CASSPRAQDFKNSPLHF.

The CDR3 sequence is CASSLNPGLTDQRAFF. The CDR3 DNA reads as TGTGCCAGCAGCTTAAATCCAGGACTCACAGACCAGAGAGCTTTCTTT. The chain recombines TRBV7-8 with TRBJ1-1; the D is unclear. V shed 2 bases and J shed 10 bases, with 23 bases lying between them. This CDR3 is 16 amino acids long. Germline CDR1 reads SGHVS; CDR2 reads FQNEAQ.

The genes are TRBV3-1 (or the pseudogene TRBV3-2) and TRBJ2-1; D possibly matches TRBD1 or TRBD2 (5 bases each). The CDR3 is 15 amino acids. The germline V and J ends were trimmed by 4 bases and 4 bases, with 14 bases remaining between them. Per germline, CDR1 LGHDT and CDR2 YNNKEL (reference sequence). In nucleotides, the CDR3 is TGTGCCAGCAGCCTAGGAAGGGGACGATACAATGAGCAGTTCTTC. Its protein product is CASSLGRGRYNEQFF.

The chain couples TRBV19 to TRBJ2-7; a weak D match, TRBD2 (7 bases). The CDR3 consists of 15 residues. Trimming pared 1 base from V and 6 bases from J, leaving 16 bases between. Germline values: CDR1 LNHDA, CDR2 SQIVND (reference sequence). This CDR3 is CASSIGGGLGREQYF. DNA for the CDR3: TGTGCCAGTAGTATAGGGGGGGGCCTTGGGCGCGAGCAGTACTTC.

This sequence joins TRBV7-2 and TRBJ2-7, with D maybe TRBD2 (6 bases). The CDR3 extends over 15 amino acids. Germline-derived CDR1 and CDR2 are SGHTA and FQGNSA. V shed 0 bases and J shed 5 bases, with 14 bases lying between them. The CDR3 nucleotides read TGTGCCAGCAGCTTAGCCGACCGGGAGTTAAACGAGCAGTACTTC. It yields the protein CASSLADRELNEQYF.